The 23 T cell receptor beta chains below were found in one sample sequenced in a study of cytomegalovirus exposure and HLA in healthy donors. With 60 Vbeta and 13 Jbeta primers, the PCR was carried out. Method: immunoSEQ multiplex PCR; TCRdb's copy keeps in-frame clones and lacks some. The sample shows 180,000 or so clones, about 83% of them seen only once. Sequencing input: PBMCs. The source of these receptors is a female donor in good health and CMV-seronegative.

V is TRBV9 and J is TRBJ2-2, with a tentative D call TRBD2 (5 bases). CDR3 length: 13 amino acids. V was clipped by 0 bases and J by 7 bases, with 7 bases between them. Looked up from germline, CDR1 is SGDLS and CDR2 is YYNGEE. The CDR3 region is CASSVDGVGELFF. The CDR3, as DNA: TGTGCCAGCAGCGTAGACGGGGTCGGGGAGCTGTTTTTT.

The chain joins TRBV6-1 to TRBJ1-2, with 9 bases aligning to TRBD1. The CDR3 totals 13 residues. Unmatched junction bases numbered 4, after V lost 5 bases and J lost 6 bases. CDR1 is MNHNS, CDR2 SASEGT, per germline. For the CDR3, the DNA is TGTGCCAGCAGTCAAGACAGGGGGGATGGCTACACCTTC. As protein: CASSQDRGDGYTF.

The chain recombines TRBV11-3 with TRBJ2-6; 8 bases agree with TRBD1. Germline V gene sequence: CDR1 SGHNT, CDR2 YENEEA. V was clipped by 6 bases and J by 2 bases; unmatched bases: 6. This CDR3 spans 16 amino acids. In DNA form, the CDR3 reads TGTGCCAGCAGTTTTGGGACAGGTGCTGGGGCCAACGTCCTGACTTTC. It is translated as CASSFGTGAGANVLTF.

This clone was seen once. CDR3 in DNA: TGCGCCAGCAGTGAGGACAGGGGGCAGAACTATGGCTACACCTTC. Its translation is CASSEDRGQNYGYTF. V usage is TRBV10-1 and J usage is TRBJ1-2, with 10 bases that match TRBD1. CDR1 is WNHNN, CDR2 SYGVQD, per germline (reference sequence). CDR3 length: 15 amino acids. V lost 2 bases, J lost 2 bases, and 2 bases stayed unmatched.

This chain connects TRBV11-1 to TRBJ2-7, with TRBD1 matching over 10 bases. Germline CDR1 SGHAT, CDR2 FQDESV (reference sequence). The CDR3 totals 14 residues. V shed 3 bases, J shed 3 bases, and the junction held 2 bases outside the gene matches. In DNA, the CDR3 is TGTGCCAGCAGCTTGTGGGACAGGGGCTACGAGCAGTACTTC. This translates into CASSLWDRGYEQYF.

This clone appeared once. The chain couples TRBV2 to TRBJ2-7; 10 bases are a match to TRBD2. The trim removed 8 bases at V and 2 bases at J, leaving 6 bases unmatched. The CDR3 has 14 residues. Germline V gene lookup returns CDR1 SNHLY and CDR2 FYNNEI. Written as DNA, the CDR3 is TGTGCCAGCTGTAGGACTAGCGGCCCCTACGAGCAGTACTTC. Protein product: CASCRTSGPYEQYF.

The chain joins TRBV2 to TRBJ1-1; D is uncertain. The ends were cut back, 7 bases at V and 0 bases at J, with 9 bases in the middle. This CDR3 region has 13 residues. CDR1 SNHLY and CDR2 FYNNEI come from the germline V gene. CDR3 sequence reads: CASIREMNTEAFF. In DNA, the CDR3 is TGTGCCAGCATAAGGGAGATGAACACTGAAGCTTTCTTT.

As DNA, the CDR3 is TGTGCCAGCAGTTTCCGAGGGAGAGTCGATCAGCCCCAGCATTTT. The encoded protein is CASSFRGRVDQPQHF. The rearrangement uses TRBV27 and TRBJ1-5; D gene unclear. The CDR3 has 15 amino acids. The germline V gene encodes CDR1 MNHEY and CDR2 SMNVEV (reference sequence). V lost 3 bases and J lost 5, with 14 bases in between.

The rearrangement joins TRBV7-2 to TRBJ1-1; 7 nucleotides agree with TRBD1. The CDR3 extends over 13 amino acids. Germline CDR1 reads SGHTA; CDR2 reads FQGNSA. V trimming: 3 bases; J trimming: 6 bases; junction bases outside the gene matches: 4. Written as DNA, the CDR3 is TGTGCCAGCAGCTTTTCGACAGGGTCTGAAGCTTTCTTT. It specifies CASSFSTGSEAFF.

The chain combines TRBV6-5 with TRBJ2-5; the match to TRBD2 covers 9 bases. The V and J ends lost 4 bases and 4 bases, in that order; junction bases with no gene match: 1. CDR1 is MNHEY, CDR2 SVGAGI, per germline. This CDR3 contains 13 residues. CDR3 in DNA: TGTGCCAGCAGTTTGACTAGCGGAGAGACCCAGTACTTC. It yields the protein CASSLTSGETQYF.

There are a few counts of this clone. The V and J genes are TRBV7-8 and TRBJ2-7; D is perhaps TRBD1 (5 bases). This CDR3 spans 14 amino acids. With 5 bases removed from V and 2 bases from J, the gap between germline ends came to 13 bases. Germline CDR1 and CDR2: SGHVS and FQNEAQ. CDR3 DNA: TGTGCCAGCAGCCCTACGACAGTAGCCTACGAGCAGTACTTC. As protein: CASSPTTVAYEQYF.

The chain has TRBV18 and TRBJ1-2; 9 bases map to TRBD1. Germline values: CDR1 KGHSH, CDR2 LQKENI. The CDR3 is 16 amino acids. Trimming at V came to 3 bases and at J to 6 bases, leaving 11 bases not matched to a gene. CDR3 loop: CASSPSRGDRENGYTF. DNA for the CDR3: TGTGCCAGCTCACCGTCCAGAGGGGACAGGGAAAATGGCTACACCTTC.

This clone occurred a few times. Relative to the germline gene, one junction end is altered; a read error may explain this. The V call is TRBV7-9, the J call TRBJ2-1; D is undetermined. Germline V gene sequence: CDR1 SEHNR, CDR2 FQNEAQ (reference sequence). The CDR3 length is 11 residues. The CDR3 nucleotides read TGTTCCAGCAGCTTCTCGGATGAGCAGTTCTTC. The encoded protein is CSSSFSDEQFF.

This clone was detected a few times. The chain links TRBV5-1 to TRBJ2-7; D gene unclear. Germline loops: CDR1 SGHRS, CDR2 YFSETQ. Trimming left V 0 bases short and J 1 base short, with 5 bases between. This CDR3 region has 13 residues. The CDR3 protein is CASSLDISYEQYF. The DNA of the CDR3 is TGCGCCAGCAGCTTGGACATTTCCTACGAGCAGTACTTC.

This clone was observed a few times. The chain is built from TRBV25-1 and TRBJ1-3; D remains unclear. Trimming took 5 bases from V and 0 from J, leaving 8 bases between them. The CDR3 consists of 14 residues. Germline assignment: CDR1 MGHDK and CDR2 SYGVNS. In DNA form, the CDR3 reads TGTGCCAGCAGTCCTAGTACCTCTGGAAACACCATATATTTT. Translation gives CASSPSTSGNTIYF.

The V and J genes are TRBV4-1 and TRBJ1-1, with 9 bases matching TRBD1. The germline V gene encodes CDR1 MGHRA and CDR2 YSYEKL. Trimming cost V 3 bases and J 5 bases; bases outside gene matches: 7. This CDR3 is 15 amino acids long. The CDR3: CASSQQGTGYTEAFF. The CDR3 DNA reads as TGCGCCAGCAGCCAGCAAGGGACAGGGTATACTGAAGCTTTCTTT.

J is TRBJ1-3 and V is TRBV11-2; D ambiguous. CDR1 is SGHAT and CDR2 is FQNNGV in the germline V gene. Trimming shortened V by 3 bases and J by 7 bases, and 10 bases separated the two germline ends. The CDR3 is 13 amino acids. The CDR3 spells CASSLDRGNTIYF. The CDR3 nucleotides are TGTGCCAGCAGCTTGGATCGCGGGAACACCATATATTTT.

The rearrangement links TRBV9 to TRBJ2-1; TRBD1 aligns across 9 bases. This CDR3 contains 16 residues. The ends lost 4 bases at V and 9 bases at J; junction bases unmatched: 14. Germline-derived CDR1 and CDR2 are SGDLS and YYNGEE. The CDR3 DNA reads as TGTGCCAGCAGCCCCACTCTAGACAGGGGGATTGGTGAGCAGTTCTTC. It yields the protein CASSPTLDRGIGEQFF.

The chain combines TRBV7-6 with TRBJ2-2; TRBD1 aligns across 7 bases. Trimming at V came to 5 bases and at J to 1 base, leaving 4 bases not matched to a gene. The CDR3 is made up of 15 amino acids. Germline CDR1 and CDR2: SGHVS and FNYEAQ. The CDR3 bases are TGTGCCAGCAGCACTCGGGACAGGAACACCGGGGAGCTGTTTTTT. This codes for CASSTRDRNTGELFF.

This rearrangement joins TRBV4-2 to TRBJ2-1, with TRBD2 identical over 8 bases. The CDR3 covers 14 residues. The germline V gene has CDR1 LGHNA and CDR2 YNFKEQ. With V trimmed by 4 bases and J by 7 bases, 6 bases remained unmatched. Here the CDR3 reads CASSRRGLENEQFF. Here the CDR3 DNA reads TGTGCCAGCAGCCGACGGGGACTAGAGAATGAGCAGTTCTTC.

Concerning this clone: The identical CDR3 is also encoded by other nucleotide sequences in the sample. This chain links TRBV5-6 with TRBJ2-3; 7 bases agree with TRBD1. V was clipped by 4 bases and J by 2 bases; unmatched bases: 7. CDR1 and CDR2 (germline): SGHDT, YYEEEE. The CDR3 totals 15 residues. The CDR3 reads CASSTTGHNTDTQYF. In DNA, the CDR3 is TGTGCCAGCAGCACGACAGGGCACAACACAGATACGCAGTATTTT.

V is TRBV11-3 and J is TRBJ1-3; 8 bases align to TRBD1. The CDR3 has 15 residues. Germline CDR1 and CDR2: SGHNT and YENEEA. The trim removed 5 bases at V and 2 bases at J, leaving 5 bases unmatched. The CDR3 protein is CASSPGQGPGNTIYF. For the CDR3, the DNA is TGTGCCAGCAGCCCTGGACAGGGCCCTGGAAACACCATATATTTT.

This clone was counted only a few times. Other DNA sequences within the sample encode an identical CDR3. The rearrangement uses TRBV6-5 and TRBJ1-1; 8 nucleotides agree with TRBD1. The V segment lost 2 bases and the J segment 1 base; nucleotides outside the gene matches: 6. Germline V gene sequence: CDR1 MNHEY, CDR2 SVGAGI. CDR3 length equals 16 residues. The CDR3 reads CASSYRPGQGNTEAFF. The DNA of the CDR3 is TGTGCCAGCAGTTACCGTCCAGGACAGGGGAACACTGAAGCTTTCTTT.